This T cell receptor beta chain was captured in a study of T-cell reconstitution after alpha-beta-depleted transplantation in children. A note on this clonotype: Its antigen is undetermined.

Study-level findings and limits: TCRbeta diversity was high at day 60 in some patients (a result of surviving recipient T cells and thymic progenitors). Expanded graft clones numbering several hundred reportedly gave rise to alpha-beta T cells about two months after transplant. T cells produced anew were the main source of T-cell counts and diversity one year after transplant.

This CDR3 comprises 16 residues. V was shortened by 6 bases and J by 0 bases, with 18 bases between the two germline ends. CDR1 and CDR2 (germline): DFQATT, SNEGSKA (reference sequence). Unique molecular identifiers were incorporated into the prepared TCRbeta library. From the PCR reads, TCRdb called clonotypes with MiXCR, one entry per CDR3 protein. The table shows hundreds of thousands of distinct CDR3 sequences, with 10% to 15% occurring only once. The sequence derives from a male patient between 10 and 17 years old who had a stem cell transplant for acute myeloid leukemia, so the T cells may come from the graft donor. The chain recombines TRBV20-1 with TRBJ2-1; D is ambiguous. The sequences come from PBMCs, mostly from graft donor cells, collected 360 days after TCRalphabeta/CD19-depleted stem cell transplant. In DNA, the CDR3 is TGCAGTGCCACCTACGGCTTAGTAAGCTCCTACAATGAGCAGTTCTTC. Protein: CSATYGLVSSYNEQFF.